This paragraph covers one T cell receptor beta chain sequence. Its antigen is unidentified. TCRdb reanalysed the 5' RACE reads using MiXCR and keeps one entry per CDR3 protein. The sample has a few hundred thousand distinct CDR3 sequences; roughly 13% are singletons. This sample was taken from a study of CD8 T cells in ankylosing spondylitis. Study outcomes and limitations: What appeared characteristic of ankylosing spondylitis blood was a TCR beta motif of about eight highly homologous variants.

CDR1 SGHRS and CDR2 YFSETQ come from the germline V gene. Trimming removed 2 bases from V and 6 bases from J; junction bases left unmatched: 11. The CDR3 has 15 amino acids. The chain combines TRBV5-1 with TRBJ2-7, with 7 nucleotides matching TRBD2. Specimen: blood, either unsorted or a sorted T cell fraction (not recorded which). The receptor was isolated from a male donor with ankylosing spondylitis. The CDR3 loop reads CASSLRGRAESEQYV. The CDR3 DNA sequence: TGCGCCAGCAGCTTAAGAGGGAGGGCCGAAAGCGAGCAGTACGTC.